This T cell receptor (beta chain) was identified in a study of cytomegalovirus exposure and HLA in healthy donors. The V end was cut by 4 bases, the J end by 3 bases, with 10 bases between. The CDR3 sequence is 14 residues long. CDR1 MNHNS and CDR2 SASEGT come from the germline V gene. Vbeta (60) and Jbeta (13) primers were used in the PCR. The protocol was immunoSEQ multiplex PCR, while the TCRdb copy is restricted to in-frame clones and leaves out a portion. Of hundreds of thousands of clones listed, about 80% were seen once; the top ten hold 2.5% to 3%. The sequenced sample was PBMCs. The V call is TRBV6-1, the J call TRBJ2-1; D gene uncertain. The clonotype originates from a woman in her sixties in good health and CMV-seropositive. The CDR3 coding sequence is TGTGCCAGCAGTGGGAACTACGTCTACAATGAGCAGTTCTTC. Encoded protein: CASSGNYVYNEQFF.